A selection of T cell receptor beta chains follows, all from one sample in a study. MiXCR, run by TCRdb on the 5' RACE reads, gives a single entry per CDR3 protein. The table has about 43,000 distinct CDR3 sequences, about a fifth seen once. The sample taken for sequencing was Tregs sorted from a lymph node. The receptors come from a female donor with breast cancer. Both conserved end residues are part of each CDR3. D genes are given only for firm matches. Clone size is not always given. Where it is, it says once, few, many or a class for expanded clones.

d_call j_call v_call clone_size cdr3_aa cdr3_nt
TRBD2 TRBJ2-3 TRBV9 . CTSSESGRPTDTQYF TGTACCAGCAGCGAAAGCGGGAGACCCACAGATACGCAGTATTTT
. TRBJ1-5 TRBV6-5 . CASSGKWSDQPQHF TGTGCCAGCAGTGGTAAATGGTCGGATCAGCCCCAGCATTTT
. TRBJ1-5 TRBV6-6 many CASSYPGSSNQPQHF TGTGCCAGCAGTTACCCGGGATCTAGCAATCAGCCCCAGCATTTT
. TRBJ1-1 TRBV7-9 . CASSSKDTDNTEAFF TGTGCCAGCAGCTCAAAAGACACGGACAACACTGAAGCTTTCTTT
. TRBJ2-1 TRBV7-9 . CASSLAQDSYSYNEQFF TGTGCCAGCAGCTTAGCGCAGGACTCCTATTCCTACAATGAGCAGTTCTTC
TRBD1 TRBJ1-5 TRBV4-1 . CASSPSDRDVRNQPQHF TGCGCCAGCAGCCCTTCGGACAGGGATGTTCGCAATCAGCCCCAGCATTTT
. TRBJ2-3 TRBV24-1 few CATSDSQGSTDTQYF TGTGCCACCAGTGATTCCCAGGGAAGCACAGATACGCAGTATTTT
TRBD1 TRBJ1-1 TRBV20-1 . CSARSTQGAHTEAFF TGCAGTGCTAGGTCTACTCAGGGGGCCCACACTGAAGCTTTCTTT
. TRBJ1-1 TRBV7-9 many CASSFTRGGPEAFF TGTGCCAGCAGCTTTACCAGGGGTGGTCCTGAAGCTTTCTTT
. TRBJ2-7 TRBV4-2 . CASSQDQGSPYEQYF TGTGCCAGCAGCCAAGATCAAGGCAGCCCCTACGAGCAGTACTTC
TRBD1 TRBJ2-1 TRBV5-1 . CAGSFQGAPGNEQFF TGCGCCGGCAGCTTCCAGGGGGCTCCTGGCAATGAGCAGTTCTTC
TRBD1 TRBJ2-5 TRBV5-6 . CASSSSDAQGAQYF TGTGCCAGCAGCTCTTCCGACGCGCAGGGGGCCCAGTACTTC
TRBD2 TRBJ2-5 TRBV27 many CASRPSGRRETQYF TGTGCCAGCAGGCCTAGCGGGAGACGGGAGACCCAGTACTTC
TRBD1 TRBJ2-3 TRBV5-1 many CASSAGQGTDTQYF TGCGCCAGCAGCGCGGGACAGGGGACAGATACGCAGTATTTT
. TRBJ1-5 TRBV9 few CASSDPLTGRLRHF TGTGCCAGCTCTGACCCCTTAACAGGGCGACTGCGGCATTTT
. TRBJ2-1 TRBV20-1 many CSARFHNEQFF TGCAGTGCTAGGTTCCACAATGAGCAGTTCTTC
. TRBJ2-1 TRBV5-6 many CASSLTASYNEQFF TGTGCCAGCAGCTTGACGGCCTCCTACAATGAGCAGTTCTTC
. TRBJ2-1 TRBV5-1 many CASSLRVHEQFF TGCGCCAGCAGCTTACGAGTACATGAGCAGTTCTTC
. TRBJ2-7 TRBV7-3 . CASSASGYYEQYF TGTGCCAGCAGCGCCAGCGGGTACTACGAGCAGTACTTC
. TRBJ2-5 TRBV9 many CASSPGATRETQYF TGTGCCAGCAGCCCGGGTGCAACCCGGGAGACCCAGTACTTC
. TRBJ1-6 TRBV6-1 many CASSEPRDSPLHF TGTGCCAGCAGTGAACCGAGGGATTCACCCCTCCACTTT
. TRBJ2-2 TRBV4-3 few CASSQRGSGELFF TGCGCCAGCAGCCAACGAGGGAGCGGGGAGCTGTTTTTT
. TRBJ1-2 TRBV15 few CATSKNRGYGYTF TGTGCCACCAGCAAGAACCGGGGCTATGGCTACACCTTC
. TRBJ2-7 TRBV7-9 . CASSSSGVNEQYF TGTGCCAGCAGTTCGTCGGGGGTAAACGAGCAGTACTTC
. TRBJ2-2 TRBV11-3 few CASSLEAGSAGELFF TGTGCCAGCAGCTTAGAGGCTGGGTCGGCCGGGGAGCTGTTTTTT
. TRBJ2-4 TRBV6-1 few CASSRTAQYDIQYF TGTGCCAGCAGTAGGACAGCCCAATATGACATTCAGTACTTC
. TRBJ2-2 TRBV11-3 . CGSSLYGGELFF TGTGGCAGCAGCTTATACGGCGGGGAGCTGTTTTTT
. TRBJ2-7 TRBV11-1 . CASSSGAGRNVYEQYF TGTGCCAGCAGCTCGGGGGCGGGACGGAATGTCTACGAGCAGTACTTC
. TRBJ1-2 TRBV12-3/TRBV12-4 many CASSLETVRGYTF TGTGCCAGCAGTTTAGAGACCGTACGTGGCTACACCTTC
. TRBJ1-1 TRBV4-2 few CASSKEGNTEAFF TGTGCCAGCAGCAAGGAAGGGAACACTGAAGCTTTCTTT
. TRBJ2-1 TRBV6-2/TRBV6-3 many CASRDFWTSDNEQFF TGTGCCAGCAGGGACTTTTGGACTTCAGACAATGAGCAGTTCTTC
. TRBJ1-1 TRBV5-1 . CASSPGTELEAFF TGCGCCAGCAGCCCCGGGACGGAACTTGAAGCTTTCTTT
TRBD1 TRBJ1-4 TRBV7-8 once CTSSKDRGREKLFF TGTACCAGCAGCAAGGACAGGGGGCGAGAAAAACTGTTTTTT
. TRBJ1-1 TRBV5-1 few CASSLGLTVTEAFF TGCGCCAGCAGCTTGGGCCTAACAGTAACTGAAGCTTTCTTT
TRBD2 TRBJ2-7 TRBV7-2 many CASSLAASGSYEQYF TGTGCCAGCAGCTTAGCCGCTAGCGGCTCCTACGAGCAGTACTTC
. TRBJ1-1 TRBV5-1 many CASSLVPGNTEAFF TGCGCCAGCAGCTTGGTTCCGGGTAACACTGAAGCTTTCTTT
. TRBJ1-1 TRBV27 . CASSLIDFSEAFF TGTGCCAGCAGTTTAATAGATTTTTCTGAAGCTTTCTTT
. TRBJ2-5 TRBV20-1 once CSAILGAGQETQYF TGCAGTGCTATCCTCGGGGCAGGGCAAGAGACCCAGTACTTC
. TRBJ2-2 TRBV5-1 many CASSLYASGTGELFF TGCGCCAGCAGCTTGTATGCGTCGGGCACCGGGGAGCTGTTTTTT
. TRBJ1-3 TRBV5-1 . CASRTAIASGNTIYF TGCGCCAGCCGAACAGCGATCGCCTCTGGAAACACCATATATTTT
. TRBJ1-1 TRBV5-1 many CASSLEAAWPEAFF TGCGCCAGCAGCTTGGAAGCAGCTTGGCCAGAAGCTTTCTTT
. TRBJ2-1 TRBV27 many CASSLSTSYYNEQFF TGTGCCAGCAGTTTATCGACCAGTTACTACAATGAGCAGTTCTTC
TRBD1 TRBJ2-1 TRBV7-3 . CASSLIKAGGNEQFF TGTGCCAGCAGCTTAATTAAGGCAGGGGGCAATGAGCAGTTCTTC
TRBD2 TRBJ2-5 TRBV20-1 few CSARVKGVAGAPRETQYF TGCAGTGCTAGAGTAAAGGGGGTAGCGGGAGCTCCGAGAGAGACCCAGTACTTC
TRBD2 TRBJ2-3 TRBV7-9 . CASHSGPSADTQYF TGTGCCAGTCATAGCGGGCCATCCGCAGATACGCAGTATTTT
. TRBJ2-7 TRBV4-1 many CASSQDVSLAYEQYF TGCGCCAGCAGCCAAGATGTGTCACTAGCCTACGAGCAGTACTTC
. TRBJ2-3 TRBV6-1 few CASRGDQAYSTDTQYF TGTGCCAGCAGGGGGGACCAGGCCTATAGCACAGATACGCAGTATTTT
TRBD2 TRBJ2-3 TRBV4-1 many CASSQDASLAATDTQYF TGCGCCAGCAGCCAAGATGCGAGCCTAGCGGCCACAGATACGCAGTATTTT
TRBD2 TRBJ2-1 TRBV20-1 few CSAKRLAGSYNEQFF TGCAGTGCTAAAAGACTAGCGGGAAGCTACAATGAGCAGTTCTTC
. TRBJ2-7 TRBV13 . CASSLSSRLGWADGRSYEQYF TGTGCCAGCAGCTTATCGAGTCGTCTCGGCTGGGCGGACGGTAGATCCTACGAGCAGTACTTC
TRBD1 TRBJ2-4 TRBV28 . CASSFPGGAAKNIQYF TGTGCCAGCAGTTTTCCAGGGGGCGCCGCCAAAAACATTCAGTACTTC
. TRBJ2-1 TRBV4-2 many CASSQASSDEQFF TGTGCCAGCAGCCAAGCCAGCAGTGATGAGCAGTTCTTC
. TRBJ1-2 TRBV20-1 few CSARDRQRANYGYTF TGCAGTGCTAGAGATCGCCAGCGAGCTAACTATGGCTACACCTTC
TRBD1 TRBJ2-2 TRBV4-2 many CASSQDQQGAMDGELFF TGTGCCAGCAGCCAAGATCAGCAGGGGGCAATGGACGGGGAGCTGTTTTTT
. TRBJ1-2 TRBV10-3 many CAISERPGPGDYGYTF TGTGCCATCAGTGAAAGACCGGGTCCCGGGGACTATGGCTACACCTTC
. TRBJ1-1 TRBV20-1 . CSARAGGGRTEAFF TGCAGTGCTAGAGCCGGGGGGGGACGAACTGAAGCTTTCTTT
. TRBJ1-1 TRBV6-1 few CASSEVQGRGTGAFF TGTGCCAGCAGTGAAGTGCAGGGCCGGGGGACTGGAGCTTTCTTT
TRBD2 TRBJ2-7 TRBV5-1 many CASSIGLAGNTYEQYF TGCGCCAGCAGCATCGGACTAGCGGGGAATACCTACGAGCAGTACTTC
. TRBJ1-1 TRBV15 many CATSRDRNINTEAFF TGTGCCACCAGCAGAGATAGGAACATTAACACTGAAGCTTTCTTT
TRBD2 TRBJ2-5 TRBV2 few CASRETSERETQYF TGTGCCAGCAGGGAGACTAGCGAGCGAGAGACCCAGTACTTC